These 9 T cell receptor beta chains were sequenced from one sample in a study of OX40 agonist ivuxolimab in advanced cancers. Clones were read by immunoSEQ multiplex PCR, and TCRdb kept only the in-frame ones, dropping some. The table includes fewer than 45,000 clones, 85% to 90% detected once. The sample in question was CD4+ or CD8+ T cells sorted from blood, obtained in a trial of the OX40 agonist ivuxolimab. Receptor source: an adult with an advanced solid tumor such as melanoma, head and neck, liver or kidney cancer.

Turning to this clone: The sample has other DNA sequences that encode this CDR3 too. The chain combines TRBV5-1 with TRBJ2-7; TRBD1 or TRBD2 may be the D gene (5 bases each). The V gene lost 5 bases and the J gene lost 9 bases, with 24 bases spanning the gap. Germline V gene lookup returns CDR1 SGHRS and CDR2 YFSETQ. The CDR3 spans 15 residues. The CDR3 coding sequence is TGCGCCAGCAGTTATTCCACGGGGCAGGGTGTTGGGCAGTACTTC. Protein sequence: CASSYSTGQGVGQYF. The variable domain in full, completed from reference TRBV5-1 and TRBJ2-7, reads KAGVTQTPRYLIKTRGQQVTLSCSPISGHRSVSWYQQTPGQGLQFLFEYFSETQRNKGNFPGRFSGRQFSNSRSEMNVSTLELGDSALYLCASSYSTGQGVGQYFGPGTRLTVT.

This chain connects TRBV6-5 to TRBJ1-6; a weak D match, TRBD1 (6 bases). CDR1 MNHEY and CDR2 SVGAGI come from the germline V gene. Trimming removed 5 bases at V and 4 bases at J, with 9 bases between. The CDR3 is 14 residues long. The CDR3 DNA is TGTGCCAGCAGTGCAGGGACATATAATTCACCCCTCCACTTT. As protein: CASSAGTYNSPLHF.

The chain employs TRBV4-2 and TRBJ1-1; D is uncertain. V was clipped by 5 bases and J by 7 bases, with 26 bases between them. The CDR3 runs to 17 residues. CDR1 and CDR2 (germline): LGHNA, YNFKEQ. The CDR3 region is CASSGGRRTDGGSEAFF. CDR3 bases: TGTGCCAGCAGCGGCGGACGGAGGACCGACGGAGGGAGTGAAGCTTTCTTT.

A single count supports this clone. J is TRBJ2-1 and V is TRBV27; 15 bases map to TRBD2. Unmatched junction bases numbered 7, after V lost 6 bases and J lost 7 bases. The CDR3 has 16 residues. Per the germline V gene, CDR1 is MNHEY and CDR2 is SMNVEV (reference sequence). The CDR3, as DNA: TGTGCCAGCAGCGGACTAGCGGGAGGGCTAGGGAATGAGCAGTTCTTC. This translates into CASSGLAGGLGNEQFF.

The chain carries TRBV7-9 and TRBJ2-1; 12 positions match TRBD2. Unmatched junction bases numbered 9, after V lost 6 bases and J lost 0 bases. The germline CDR1 and CDR2 sequences are SEHNR and FQNEAQ (reference sequence). The CDR3 sequence is 18 residues long. CDR3 sequence: CASRSGLAGISSYNEQFF. CDR3 sequence (DNA): TGTGCCAGCAGATCGGGACTAGCGGGTATTAGCTCCTACAATGAGCAGTTCTTC.

This clone was seen just once. CDR3 in DNA: TGTGCCAGCAGCTCTACGGAGCCTCCTAGCACAGATACGCAGTATTTT. Amino acids: CASSSTEPPSTDTQYF. The V and J genes are TRBV7-9 and TRBJ2-3; D ambiguous. The CDR3 is made up of 16 amino acids. V was cut by 4 bases and J by 0 bases, with 14 bases left in between. Germline V CDR1 and CDR2: SEHNR, FQNEAQ (reference sequence).

The V call is TRBV7-8, the J call TRBJ2-1; D not resolved. V was clipped by 1 base and J by 8 bases, with 6 bases between them. The CDR3 sequence is 12 residues long. CDR1 SGHVS and CDR2 FQNEAQ come from the germline V gene. This CDR3 is CASSLGPHEQFF. DNA of the CDR3: TGTGCCAGCAGCTTAGGGCCGCATGAGCAGTTCTTC.

The CDR3 loop is CASSELGGNTEAFF. The CDR3 DNA is TGTGCCAGCAGTGAACTGGGCGGGAACACTGAAGCTTTCTTT. The chain has TRBV2 and TRBJ1-1; D gene ambiguous. V was pared by 2 bases and J by 1 base, with 8 bases between. Germline V gene sequence: CDR1 SNHLY, CDR2 FYNNEI. The CDR3 consists of 14 residues.

The CDR3 region has the DNA TGTGCCAGTAGTTTTAGGACAGGCGACATTGAGCAGTTCTTC. Translated, it gives CASSFRTGDIEQFF. The chain joins TRBV19 to TRBJ2-1, with 7 nucleotides matching TRBD1. Germline loops: CDR1 LNHDA, CDR2 SQIVND (reference sequence). V lost 5 bases to trimming and J lost 9 bases; unmatched junction nucleotides: 10. CDR3 length: 14 amino acids.